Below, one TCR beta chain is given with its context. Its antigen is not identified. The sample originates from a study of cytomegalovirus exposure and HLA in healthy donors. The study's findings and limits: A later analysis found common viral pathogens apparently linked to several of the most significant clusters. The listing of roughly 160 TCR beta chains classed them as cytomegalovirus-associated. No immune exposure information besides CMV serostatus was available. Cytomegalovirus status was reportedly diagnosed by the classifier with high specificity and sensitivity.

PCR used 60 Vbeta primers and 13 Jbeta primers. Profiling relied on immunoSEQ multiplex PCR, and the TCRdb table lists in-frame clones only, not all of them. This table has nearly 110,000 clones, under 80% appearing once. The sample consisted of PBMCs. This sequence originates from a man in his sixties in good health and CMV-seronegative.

CDR3 protein: CSPDSLEQYV. The CDR3 DNA sequence: TGCAGTCCCGACTCCCTCGAGCAGTACGTC. The genes are TRBV20-1 and TRBJ2-7; D is unresolved. This CDR3 region has 10 residues. V lost 8 bases and J lost 6, with 11 bases in between. Germline V lookup: CDR1 DFQATT, CDR2 SNEGSKA (reference sequence).